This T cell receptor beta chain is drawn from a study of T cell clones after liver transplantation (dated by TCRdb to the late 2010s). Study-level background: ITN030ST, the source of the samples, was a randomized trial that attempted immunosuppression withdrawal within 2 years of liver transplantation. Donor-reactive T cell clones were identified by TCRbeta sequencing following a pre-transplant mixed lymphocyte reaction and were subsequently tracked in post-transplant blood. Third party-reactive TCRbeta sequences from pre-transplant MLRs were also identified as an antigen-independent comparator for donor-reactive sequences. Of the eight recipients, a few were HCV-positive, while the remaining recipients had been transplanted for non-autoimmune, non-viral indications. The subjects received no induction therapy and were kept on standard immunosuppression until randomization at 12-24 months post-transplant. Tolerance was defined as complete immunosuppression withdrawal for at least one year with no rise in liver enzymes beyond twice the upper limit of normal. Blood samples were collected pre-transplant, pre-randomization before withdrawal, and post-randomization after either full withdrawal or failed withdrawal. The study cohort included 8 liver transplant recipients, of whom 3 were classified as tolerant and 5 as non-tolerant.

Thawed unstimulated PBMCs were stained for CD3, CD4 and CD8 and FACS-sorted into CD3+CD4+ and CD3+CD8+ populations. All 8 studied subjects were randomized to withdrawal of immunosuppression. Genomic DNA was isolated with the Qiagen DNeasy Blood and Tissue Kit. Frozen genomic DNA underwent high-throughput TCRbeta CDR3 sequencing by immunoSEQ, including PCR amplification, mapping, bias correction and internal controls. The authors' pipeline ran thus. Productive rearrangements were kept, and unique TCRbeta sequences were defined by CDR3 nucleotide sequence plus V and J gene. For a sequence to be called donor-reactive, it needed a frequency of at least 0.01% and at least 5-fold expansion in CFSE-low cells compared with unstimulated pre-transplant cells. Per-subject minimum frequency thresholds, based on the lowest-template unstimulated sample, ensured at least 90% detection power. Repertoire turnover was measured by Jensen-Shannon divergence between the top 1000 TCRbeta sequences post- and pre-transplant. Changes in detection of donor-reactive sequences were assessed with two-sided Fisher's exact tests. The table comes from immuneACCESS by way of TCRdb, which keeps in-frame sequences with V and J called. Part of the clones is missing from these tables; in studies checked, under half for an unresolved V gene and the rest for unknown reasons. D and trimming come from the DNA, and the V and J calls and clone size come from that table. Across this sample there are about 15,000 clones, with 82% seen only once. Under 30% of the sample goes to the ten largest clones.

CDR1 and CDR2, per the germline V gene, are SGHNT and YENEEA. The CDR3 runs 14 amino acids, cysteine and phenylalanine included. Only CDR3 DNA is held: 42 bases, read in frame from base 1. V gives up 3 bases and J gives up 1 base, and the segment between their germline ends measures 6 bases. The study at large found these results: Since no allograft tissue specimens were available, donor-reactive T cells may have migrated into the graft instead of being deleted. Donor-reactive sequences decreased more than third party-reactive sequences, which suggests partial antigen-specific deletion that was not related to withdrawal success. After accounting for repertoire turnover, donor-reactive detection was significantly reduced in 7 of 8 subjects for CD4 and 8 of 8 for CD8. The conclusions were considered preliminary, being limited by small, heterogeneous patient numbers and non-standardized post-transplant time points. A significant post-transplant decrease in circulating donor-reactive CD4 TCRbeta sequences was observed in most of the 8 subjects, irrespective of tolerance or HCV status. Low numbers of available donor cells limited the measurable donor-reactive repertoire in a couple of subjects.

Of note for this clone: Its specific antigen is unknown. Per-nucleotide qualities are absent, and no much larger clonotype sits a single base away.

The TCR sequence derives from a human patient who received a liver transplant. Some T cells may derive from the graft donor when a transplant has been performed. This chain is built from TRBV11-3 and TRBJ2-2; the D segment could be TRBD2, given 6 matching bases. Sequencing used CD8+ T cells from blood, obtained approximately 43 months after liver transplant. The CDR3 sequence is CASSFGGNTGELFF. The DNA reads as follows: TGTGCCAGCAGCTTCGGGGGGAACACCGGGGAGCTGTTTTTT. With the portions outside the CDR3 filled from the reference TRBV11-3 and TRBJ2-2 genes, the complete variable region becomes EAGVVQSPRYKIIEKKQPVAFWCNPISGHNTLYWYLQNLGQGPELLIRYENEEAVDDSQLPKDRFSAERLKGVDSTLKIQPAELGDSAVYLCASSFGGNTGELFFGEGSRLTVL.